This is a list of T cell receptor beta chains from one sample in a study of radiation and T cells in renal cell carcinoma. Clones were read by immunoSEQ multiplex PCR, and TCRdb kept only the in-frame ones, dropping some. The sample contains about 140,000 clones, roughly 83% of which appear only once. The material sequenced was blood, taken from a patient whose treatment included radiotherapy and nephrectomy. The source is a woman between 45 and 60 years old with renal cell carcinoma. Both conserved end residues are part of each CDR3. Fields, in order: V gene, D gene, clone size, J gene, CDR3 DNA, CDR3 protein. D genes are given only for firm matches. Some rows mark clone size as missing; the rest say once, few, many or name a class of expanded clone.

TRBV27	TRBD2	NA	TRBJ2-5	TGTGCCAGCAGTTTCAGGACTAGGGAGACCCAGTACTTC	CASSFRTRETQYF
TRBV9	NA	once	TRBJ2-3	TGTGCCAGCAGCGTAGACGCCGGCGATACGCAGTATTTT	CASSVDAGDTQYF
TRBV7-6	NA	NA	TRBJ1-2	TGTGCCAGCTCGTGGGGTTCTAACTATGGCTACACCTTC	CASSWGSNYGYTF
TRBV2	NA	NA	TRBJ2-5	TGTGCCAGCGGACCTAGCCTTCAGGCCCAGTACTTC	CASGPSLQAQYF
TRBV7-2	NA	NA	TRBJ1-2	TGTGCCAGCAGCGTTATGGGGGCAGGCTACACCTTC	CASSVMGAGYTF
TRBV5-1	NA	NA	TRBJ1-3	TGCGCCAGCAGCCACAGTAACTCTGGAAACACCATATATTTT	CASSHSNSGNTIYF
TRBV19	TRBD2	NA	TRBJ2-1	TGTGCCAGTAGTATAGTCCAACTAGCGGAGGGGGCCTACAATGAGCAGTTCTTC	CASSIVQLAEGAYNEQFF
TRBV6-6	TRBD1	NA	TRBJ2-7	TGTGCCAGCAGTACTGGGGCGGGACAGGCCTACGAGCAGTACTTC	CASSTGAGQAYEQYF
TRBV28	NA	NA	TRBJ2-1	TGTGCCAGCAGCTTTCCGTCGAGGAGCTCCTACAATGAGCAGTTCTTC	CASSFPSRSSYNEQFF
TRBV9	TRBD1	NA	TRBJ1-2	TGTGCCAGCAGCCGGCGAGGAGGGGGCGCTGGGAACTATGGCTACACCTTC	CASSRRGGGAGNYGYTF
TRBV5-1	TRBD1	NA	TRBJ1-4	TGCGCCAGCAGCCCGGACAGGTATAATGAAAAACTGTTTTTT	CASSPDRYNEKLFF
TRBV7-2	NA	NA	TRBJ2-3	TGTGCCAGTTCCTCGTCGACAGGCCGAAGGGCGCAGTATTTT	CASSSSTGRRAQYF
TRBV7-2	NA	NA	TRBJ2-2	TGTGCCAGCAGCCTAAACACCGGGGAGCTGTTTTTT	CASSLNTGELFF
TRBV4-1	TRBD2	NA	TRBJ2-1	TGCGCCAGCAGCCGAGTCGGACTAGCGGGAGTGACCTACAATGAGCAGTTCTTC	CASSRVGLAGVTYNEQFF
TRBV6-5	NA	NA	TRBJ1-6	TGTGCCAGCAGTTACTCGACCGGGGGCCTAAATTCACCCCTCCACTTT	CASSYSTGGLNSPLHF
TRBV6-6	NA	NA	TRBJ1-2	TGTGCCAGCACAGGGCGAAACTATGGCTACACCTTC	CASTGRNYGYTF
TRBV5-1	NA	few	TRBJ2-2	TGCGCCAGCAGCCTCAACACCGGGGAGCTGTTTTTT	CASSLNTGELFF
TRBV7-2	NA	few	TRBJ1-1	TGTGCCAGCAGCTCGAACGGGGGGCGTTCCACTGAAGCTTTCTTT	CASSSNGGRSTEAFF
TRBV28	NA	NA	TRBJ1-6	TGTGCCAGCAGGCCAACAGCCACCGGGAATTCACCCCTCCACTTT	CASRPTATGNSPLHF
TRBV11-2	NA	many	TRBJ1-4	TGTGCCAGCAGCCGAGGGGGGCCCGGTGAAAAACTGTTTTTT	CASSRGGPGEKLFF
TRBV5-1	NA	NA	TRBJ2-5	TGCGCCAGCAGCCCCAGGACAGGGAGGGCAGAGACCCAGTACTTC	CASSPRTGRAETQYF
TRBV30	TRBD1	NA	TRBJ1-6	TGTGCCTGGAGTAAAGGCGGGACAGGGTATAATTCACCCCTCCACTTT	CAWSKGGTGYNSPLHF
TRBV28	TRBD1	NA	TRBJ2-6	TGTGCCAGCAGTTCAGGGACAGGGGTCTCTGGGGCCAACGTCCTGACTTTC	CASSSGTGVSGANVLTF
TRBV30	NA	few	TRBJ1-1	TGTGCCTGGGAGGGCCGGGTTGCTGAAGCTTTCTTT	CAWEGRVAEAFF
TRBV6-5	TRBD1	NA	TRBJ1-4	TGTGCCAGCAGTTGGGGGACAGGGGGTAATGAAAAACTGTTTTTT	CASSWGTGGNEKLFF
TRBV7-2	NA	NA	TRBJ2-7	TGTGCCAGCAGCTTAACTCGGTATGACGAGCAGTACTTC	CASSLTRYDEQYF
TRBV7-8	NA	NA	TRBJ1-1	TGTGCCAGCAGCTTATCTCCGGGAACGATTGAAGCTTTCTTT	CASSLSPGTIEAFF
TRBV7-2	NA	NA	TRBJ2-3	TGTGCCAGCAGCCCAGCGGTTGGGGAAGATACGCAGTATTTT	CASSPAVGEDTQYF
TRBV6-5	TRBD1	NA	TRBJ2-7	TGTGCCAGCAGTTTCACAGGGGGCGAGCAGTACTTC	CASSFTGGEQYF
TRBV5-1	TRBD1	NA	TRBJ2-1	TGCGCCAGCAGCCGCATACGGGTAGGACAGGATGAGCAGTTCTTC	CASSRIRVGQDEQFF
TRBV2	NA	NA	TRBJ1-5	TGTGCCAGCAGCTGGGCGGCCGATAGCAATCAGCCCCAGCATTTT	CASSWAADSNQPQHF
TRBV30	NA	NA	TRBJ2-4	TGTGCCTGGAGTGTCCCCCGGGGCCTGCAGTACTTC	CAWSVPRGLQYF
TRBV27	NA	NA	TRBJ1-1	TGTGCCAGCAGTTTATCTGGGGGCGTCACTGAAGCTTTCTTT	CASSLSGGVTEAFF
TRBV4-3	TRBD1	medium-sized	TRBJ2-3	TGCGCCAGCAGCCAAGGTGCGACAGGGTCCACAGATACGCAGTATTTT	CASSQGATGSTDTQYF
TRBV7-2	NA	NA	TRBJ2-7	TGTGCCAGCAGCCCCCGGGACTGGGACCGACCGTCATACTTC	CASSPRDWDRPSYF
TRBV4-1	NA	NA	TRBJ1-5	TGCGCCAGCAGCCAAGATTTCACAGGGTCCCACCAGCCCCAGCATTTT	CASSQDFTGSHQPQHF
TRBV2	NA	NA	TRBJ1-3	TGTGCCAGCACTGAGGCATCGTGGGGAAACACCATATATTTT	CASTEASWGNTIYF
TRBV28	TRBD2	NA	TRBJ2-7	TGTGCCAGCAGGGACAGCGGGAGAAAGGCCTACGAGCAGTACTTC	CASRDSGRKAYEQYF
TRBV5-4	TRBD2	NA	TRBJ2-3	TGTGCCAGCAGCCCTAGCGGGGGGGCATTCACAGATACGCAGTATTTT	CASSPSGGAFTDTQYF
TRBV5-1	TRBD1	NA	TRBJ1-1	TGCGCCAGCAGCTCCGACAGGGTTAACACTGAAGCTTTCTTT	CASSSDRVNTEAFF
TRBV19	TRBD1	NA	TRBJ1-5	TGTGCCAGTAGTACCGGGACAGGGGGCGAAGGCAATCAGCCCCAGCATTTT	CASSTGTGGEGNQPQHF
TRBV5-6	NA	once	TRBJ1-2	TGTGCCAGCAGCTTGGCCGCGGGAGGCTACACCTTC	CASSLAAGGYTF
TRBV25-1	NA	NA	TRBJ1-1	TGTGCCAGCAGTGAATCCCATCAGGGCGTAGGGACTGAAGCTTTCTTT	CASSESHQGVGTEAFF
TRBV19	NA	NA	TRBJ2-7	TGTGCCAGTAGTGGTGGGGGATTTATCTACGAGCAGTACTTC	CASSGGGFIYEQYF
TRBV4-2	TRBD1	NA	TRBJ2-5	TGTGCCAGCAGCCAAGGACCAAAGGGGGCGAGCCAAGAGACCCAGTACTTC	CASSQGPKGASQETQYF
TRBV9	NA	NA	TRBJ1-3	TGTGCCAGCAGCGTAGATGATGGGGGCTCCATATATTTT	CASSVDDGGSIYF
TRBV25-1	TRBD1	NA	TRBJ1-4	TGTGCCAGCAGTGAATTCACAGGGGAGAGTGAAAAACTGTTTTTT	CASSEFTGESEKLFF
TRBV30	TRBD1	once	TRBJ1-6	TGTGCCGAGAAGACAGGGGGTAATTCACCCCTCCACTTT	CAEKTGGNSPLHF
TRBV19	TRBD1	NA	TRBJ2-1	TGTGCCAGTCGACCGACAGGGCACAGCTCCTACAATGAGCAGTTCTTC	CASRPTGHSSYNEQFF
TRBV6-4	NA	NA	TRBJ1-1	TGTGCCAGCACATGCCCGGGAACTCCTCCGATGAACACTGAAGCTTTCTTT	CASTCPGTPPMNTEAFF
TRBV30	NA	NA	TRBJ1-1	TGTGCCTGGAGTGTTGGCGGGTCAGGGAACACTGAAGCTTTCTTT	CAWSVGGSGNTEAFF
TRBV25-1	NA	NA	TRBJ1-2	TGTGCCAGCAGTGAATTCGGTCGGGGGAATGGCTACACCTTC	CASSEFGRGNGYTF
TRBV29-1	NA	few	TRBJ1-1	TGCAGCGCCCTGATTAGCATGAACACTGAAGCTTTCTTT	CSALISMNTEAFF
TRBV7-9	NA	few	TRBJ2-2	TGTGCCAGCAGCTTAGGTGGTAGCTCCGGGGAGCTGTTTTTT	CASSLGGSSGELFF
TRBV20-1	NA	NA	TRBJ1-4	TGCAGTGCTAGATGGAATGAAAAACTGTTTTTT	CSARWNEKLFF